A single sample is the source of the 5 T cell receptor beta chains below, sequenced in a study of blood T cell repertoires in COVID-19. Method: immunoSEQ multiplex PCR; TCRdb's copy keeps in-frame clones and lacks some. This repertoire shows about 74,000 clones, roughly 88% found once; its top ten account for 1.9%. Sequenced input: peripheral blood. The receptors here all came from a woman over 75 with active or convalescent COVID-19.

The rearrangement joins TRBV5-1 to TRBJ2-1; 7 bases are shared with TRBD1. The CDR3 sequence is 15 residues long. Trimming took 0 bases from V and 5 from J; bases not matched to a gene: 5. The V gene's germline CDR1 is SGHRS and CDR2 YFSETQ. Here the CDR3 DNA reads TGCGCCAGCAGCTTGGGACAGGGATGGGACAATGAGCAGTTCTTC. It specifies CASSLGQGWDNEQFF.

CDR3 bases: TGTGCCTGGAGTGGCCCGGTCTACAATCAGCCCCAGCATTTT. As protein: CAWSGPVYNQPQHF. V usage is TRBV30 and J usage is TRBJ1-5; D ambiguous. Trimming removed 1 base from V and 3 bases from J, with 10 bases in between. The germline CDR1 and CDR2 sequences are GTSNPN and SVGIG (reference sequence). This CDR3 region has 14 residues.

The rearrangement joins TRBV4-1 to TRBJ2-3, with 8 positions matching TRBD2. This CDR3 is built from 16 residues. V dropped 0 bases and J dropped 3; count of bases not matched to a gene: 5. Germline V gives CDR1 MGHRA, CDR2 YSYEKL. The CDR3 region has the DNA TGCGCCAGCAGCCAAGATTGGAGCGGGAGTACAGATACGCAGTATTTT. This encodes CASSQDWSGSTDTQYF.

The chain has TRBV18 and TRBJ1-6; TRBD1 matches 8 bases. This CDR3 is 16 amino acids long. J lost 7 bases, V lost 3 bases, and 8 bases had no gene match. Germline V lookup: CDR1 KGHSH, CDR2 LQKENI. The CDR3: CASSPSGGAGNSPLHF. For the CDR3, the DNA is TGTGCCAGCTCACCTTCAGGGGGCGCGGGGAATTCACCCCTCCACTTT. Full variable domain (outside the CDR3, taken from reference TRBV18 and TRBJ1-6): NAGVMQNPRHLVRRRGQEARLRCSPMKGHSHVYWYRQLPEEGLKFMVYLQKENIIDESGMPKERFSAEFPKEGPSILRIQQVVRGDSAAYFCASSPSGGAGNSPLHFGNGTRLTVT.

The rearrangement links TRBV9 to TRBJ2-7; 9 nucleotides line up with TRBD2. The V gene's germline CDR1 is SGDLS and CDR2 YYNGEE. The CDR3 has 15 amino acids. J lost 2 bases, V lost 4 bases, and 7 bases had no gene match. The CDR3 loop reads CASSPHRLAAYEQYF. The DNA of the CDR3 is TGTGCCAGCAGCCCTCATAGACTAGCGGCCTACGAGCAGTACTTC.